This note documents a single T cell receptor beta chain sequence. This entry belongs to a study of blood T cell repertoires in COVID-19. Turning to the study itself: COVID-19 samples collected from the United States, Italy and Spain covered acute and convalescent phases. The cDNA or gDNA used as material had been derived from T cells, B-cell-depleted T cells, or PBMCs.

This table comes from immunoSEQ multiplex PCR, and its TCRdb copy is limited to in-frame clones, with some not included. The sample lists approximately 330,000 clones, approximately 90% occurring once. The germline gives CDR1 MDHEN, CDR2 SYDVKM. This CDR3 has 17 amino acids. V lost 1 base, J lost 5 bases, and 12 bases stayed unmatched. This clonotype was sampled from a man aged 25 to 40 with COVID-19, enrolled during active disease. The sample consisted of peripheral blood. V gene TRBV28 combines with J gene TRBJ1-1, with 8 bases fitting TRBD1. The CDR3 protein is CASSLSPSRQGRTEAFF. The DNA of the CDR3 is TGTGCCAGCAGTTTATCCCCCTCTAGACAGGGGAGGACTGAAGCTTTCTTT.